This T cell receptor (beta chain) was captured in a study of cytomegalovirus exposure and HLA in healthy donors. Study observations and caveats: The authors assumed roughly uniform sequencing depth across donors for presence/absence analyses. Earlier findings revealed that most TCR beta V segments proved productive either about 87% or about 30% of the time.

Worth noting for this clone: What it recognizes is unknown.

In the PCR, 60 Vbeta and 13 Jbeta primers were used. Only in-frame clones appear in the TCRdb table, and some are missing; sequencing was by immunoSEQ multiplex PCR. The data contain 250,000 to 350,000 clones, around 86% of them singletons. The sample was PBMCs. The source of this sequence is a middle-aged man in good health and CMV-seropositive.

CDR3 in DNA: TGTGCCAGCAGAAAGAGCGGGAGAGTCGAATACGAGCAGTACTTC. Translated: CASRKSGRVEYEQYF. The chain recombines TRBV11-1 with TRBJ2-7, with 8 bases lining up with TRBD2. The V and J ends lost 6 bases and 4 bases, in that order; junction bases with no gene match: 11. Germline CDR1 is SGHAT and CDR2 is FQDESV (reference sequence). The CDR3 has 15 residues.